This record covers a single T cell receptor beta chain. Its target is not known. The sample belongs to a study of shared clonotypes between healthy human individuals. Study results and caveats: Sampling was confined to blood; repertoires within tissues likely differ.

The CDR3 covers 16 residues. Germline assignment: CDR1 SEHNR and CDR2 FQNEAQ (reference sequence). Trimming removed 0 bases from V and 7 bases from J, with 16 bases in between. Unsorted samples used tens of millions of PBMCs for genomic DNA. The test was conducted at deep level. Every immunoSEQ plate was one replicate of a subset's evenly spread DNA. Produced via immunoSEQ multiplex PCR; TCRdb's table is partial and in-frame only. The table lists approximately 470,000 clones, approximately 82% of them singletons. This chain uses TRBV7-9 with TRBJ2-1; TRBD2 is a possible D gene (7 bases). The source of this sequence is a woman between 40 and 55 years old in good health. Some clones in this sample may be carry-over from other donors' samples. Sequenced material: PBMCs. The CDR3 DNA reads TGTGCCAGCAGCTTAGCGGGGGGCCGGGACTATAATGAGCAGTTCTTC. This translates into CASSLAGGRDYNEQFF.